The sequence of this T cell receptor (beta chain) was determined in a study of read filtering for tumor transcriptome and immune sequencing. Study details: IR-seq gave about 3.5 to 11 million TCR reads per sample; RNA-seq gave about 80 to 1273. Overall study results and limits: IR-seq and RNA-seq agreed better without single-read clonotypes.

This clonotype showed up many times. Its antigen is still unknown. Molecular barcoded adaptors covering alpha/delta and beta/gamma chains were used on around 370 ng RNA. TCRdb reanalysed the reads using MiXCR and keeps one entry per CDR3 protein. Among 50,000 to 65,000 distinct CDR3 sequences listed, 15% to 25% were seen once. The CDR3 has 14 residues. Deletions cut 3 bases from V and 5 bases from J, with 15 bases between. Germline values: CDR1 SGDLS, CDR2 YYNGEE. This sequence was found in a donor older than 35 with multiple myeloma. The chain employs TRBV9 and TRBJ2-7; D remains unclear. Source material: a population of CD138-negative cells sorted from bone marrow. The CDR3 here is CASSASGGRNEQYF. CDR3 sequence (DNA): TGTGCCAGCAGCGCATCCGGCGGTCGGAACGAGCAGTACTTC.